The source of this TCR beta chain is a study of shared clonotypes between healthy human individuals. The overall study: Three plates each covered CD4 naive and memory; CD8 naive two, CD8 memory one. Broader study findings: Lower generation probabilities were found for non-shared clonotypes than for those shared by all four donors.

Recent vaccinations or acute infections were absent in the healthy HIV-negative adult donors. The DNA input per sorted-subset replicate PCR was about 0.2 ug, corresponding to 25,000 to 35,000 T cell genomes. Profiling relied on immunoSEQ multiplex PCR, and the TCRdb table lists in-frame clones only, not all of them. This sample has 650,000 to 700,000 clones, with about 90% found just once. Trimming stripped 0 bases from V and 6 bases from J, with 7 bases between. The V gene's germline CDR1 is SGHDT and CDR2 YYEEEE. The CDR3 is 13 amino acids. Comment on this clone: Its antigen is undetermined.

The receptor comes from a man aged 18 to 35 in good health. Some clones in this sample may be carry-over from other donors' samples. Sequencing used memory CD8+ T cells from PBMCs. Subset specified: CD45RO+ cells pooled with CCR7-negative TemRA cells. The V and J genes are TRBV5-6 and TRBJ2-1; D is perhaps TRBD2 (5 bases). The CDR3 spells CASSLARANEQFF. The CDR3 DNA is TGTGCCAGCAGCTTGGCGAGGGCCAATGAGCAGTTCTTC.